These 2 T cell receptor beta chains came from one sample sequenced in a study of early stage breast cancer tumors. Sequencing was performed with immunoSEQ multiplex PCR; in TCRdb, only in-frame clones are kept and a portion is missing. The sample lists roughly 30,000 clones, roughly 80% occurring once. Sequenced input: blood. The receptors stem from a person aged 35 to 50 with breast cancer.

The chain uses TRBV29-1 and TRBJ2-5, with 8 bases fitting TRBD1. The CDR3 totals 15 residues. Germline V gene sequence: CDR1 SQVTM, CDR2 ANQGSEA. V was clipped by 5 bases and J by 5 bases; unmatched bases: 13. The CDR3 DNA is TGCAGCGTTCGTCCCGGACAGGGACAGTGGGAGACCCAGTACTTC. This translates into CSVRPGQGQWETQYF.

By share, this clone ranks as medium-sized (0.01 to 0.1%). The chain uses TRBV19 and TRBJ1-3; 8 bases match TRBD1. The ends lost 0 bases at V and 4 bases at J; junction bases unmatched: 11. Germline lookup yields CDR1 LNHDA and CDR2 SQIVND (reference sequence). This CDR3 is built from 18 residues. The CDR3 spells CASSIELLQGARGNTIYF. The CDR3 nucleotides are TGTGCCAGTAGTATAGAGCTCCTCCAGGGGGCAAGGGGAAACACCATATATTTT.